This record concerns one TCR beta chain sequence. Its antigen is as yet unknown. This record comes from a study of T-cell reconstitution after alpha-beta-depleted transplantation in children. Study conclusions and caveats: At around two months after transplant, the alpha-beta T cells were reportedly derived from several hundred expanded clones that came from non-depleted graft cells. By one year post-transplant, T-cell counts and diversity largely arose from T cells that were newly produced.

A TCRbeta library incorporating unique molecular identifiers was prepared. TCRdb reprocessed the PCR reads with MiXCR, giving one entry per CDR3 protein. The data hold 700,000 to 950,000 distinct CDR3 sequences, with less than 20% observed a single time. V was clipped by 3 bases and J by 7 bases; unmatched bases: 6. CDR3 length equals 13 residues. Germline assignment: CDR1 SGHRS and CDR2 YFSETQ. The V call is TRBV5-1, the J call TRBJ1-2; the match to TRBD1 covers 7 bases. The specimen was PBMCs, mostly from graft donor cells, collected 360 days after TCRalphabeta/CD19-depleted stem cell transplant. The sequence came from a male patient aged 10 to 17 who had a stem cell transplant for acute lymphoblastic leukemia, so the T cells may come from the graft donor. The CDR3 region has the DNA TGCGCCAGCAGCTCCGACAGGGAGCCTGGCTACACCTTC. Its translation is CASSSDREPGYTF.